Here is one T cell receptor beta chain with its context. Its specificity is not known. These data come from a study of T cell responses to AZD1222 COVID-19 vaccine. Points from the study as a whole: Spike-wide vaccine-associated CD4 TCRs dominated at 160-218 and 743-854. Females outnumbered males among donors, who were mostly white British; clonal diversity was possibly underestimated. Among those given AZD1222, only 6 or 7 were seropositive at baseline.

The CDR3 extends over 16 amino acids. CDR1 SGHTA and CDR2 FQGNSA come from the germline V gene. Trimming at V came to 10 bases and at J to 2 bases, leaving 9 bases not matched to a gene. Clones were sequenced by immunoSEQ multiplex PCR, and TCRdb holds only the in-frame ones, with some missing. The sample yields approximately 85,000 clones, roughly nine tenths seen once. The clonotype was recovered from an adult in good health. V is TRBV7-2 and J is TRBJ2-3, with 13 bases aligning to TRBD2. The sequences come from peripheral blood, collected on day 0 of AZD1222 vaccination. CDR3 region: CATRTSGGGATDTQYF. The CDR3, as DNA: TGTGCCACCCGGACTAGCGGGGGAGGGGCCACAGATACGCAGTATTTT.